One T cell receptor beta chain is described in this entry. This receptor's antigen is unknown. No much larger clone is present one base from it, and per-base qualities are unavailable. The data are from a study of shared clonotypes between healthy human individuals (dated by TCRdb to about 2020). In the study overall: The cohort included three men and a couple of women between 18 and 49 years of age. Per donor, three plates each were used for CD4 naive and CD4 memory, two for CD8 naive, and one for CD8 memory. Libraries were prepared and TCR repertoires were sequenced by different laboratories using diverse techniques, in order to increase sequencing depth and limit assay-specific biases. Between about 0.9 and 9 billion PBMCs per donor were obtained by leukapheresis. To estimate repertoire size and how much clonotypes are shared between individuals, the study performed deep sequencing of blood TCR repertoires from 4 to 6 healthy adults.

Using the deep immunoSEQ assay, TCR CDR3 regions were amplified from genomic DNA by multiplex PCR. Extracted genomic DNA from each cell subset was distributed evenly across all wells of several immunoSEQ 96-well plates, and each plate was treated as a replicate. For sorted subsets, around 200 ng genomic DNA, equal to about 30,000 T cell genomes, was loaded into each replicate PCR. The purified libraries were quantified using a Qubit 3.0 fluorometer, sized with a Bioanalyzer 2100, and then quantified again using the KAPA Library Quantification kit. Each immunoSEQ 96-well plate was sequenced on its own single-read 150-cycle Illumina NextSeq 550 flow cell. The authors' analysis ran thus. Because the immunoSEQ output included only junctional sequences and no quality scores, the filtering could not be the same as the filtering used for full-length reads. Sequences were annotated with PyIR, a Python wrapper for IgBLAST v1.9, and V/J genes and CDR3 were assigned using IMGT germline references. Reads with weak V/J assignments (E-value above 1e-6), missing CDR3, stop codons, out-of-frame junctions, or ambiguous translated residues were removed. V3J clonotypes were defined as sequences sharing the same inferred V gene, J gene, and CDR3 amino acid sequence. The percentage overlap between two repertoires was calculated by dividing the number of shared unique clonotypes by the size of the smaller repertoire. Richness of each repertoire was evaluated using RTK rarefaction, the Chao1 estimator, and Recon v2.1 estimates of unobserved clonotypes. OLGA was used to compute generation probabilities for all TCRbeta clonotypes that the gDNA method yielded from a handful of donors. Imported from immuneACCESS, the table was reduced by TCRdb to in-frame sequences with V and J called. These copies leave out some clones; in studies compared against another copy, an unresolved V gene accounts for under half, and the cause of the remainder is not known. V, J and clone size reflect that table, while D and trimming were determined from the DNA. Here the sample has a few million clones; 85% to 95% occur a single time. The ten largest clones take up 0.39% of the sample.

Healthy HIV-negative adults with no recently reported acute infections or vaccinations were included as donors. All donors were Caucasian adults living in Nashville, Tennessee, USA. Magnetic negative selection was used to enrich CD4+ T cells, after which naive cells were positively selected on CD45RA and the negative fraction became the memory subset. Blood was collected by leukapheresis, and PBMCs were isolated by Ficoll-Histopaque density gradient centrifugation and then cryopreserved in liquid nitrogen vapor phase. Analytical flow cytometry was used to check the purity and quantity of each magnetically sorted T cell population. Genomic DNA was isolated from each sorted fraction and quantified by UV absorbance on a Nanodrop 2000c. Study-wide conclusions, independent of this receptor: Because the study included a small number of donors, the genetic and exposure-history diversity represented was limited. Only blood was sampled, and tissue TCR repertoires likely differ from those in blood. Naive subsets generally had larger estimated clonotype richness than memory subsets did. Based on pairwise subsampling, the degree of clonotype sharing among donors was expected to be affected by sequencing depth. Across a few donors, around 5.4% of naive CD4, approximately 3.6% of naive CD8, 2% to 2.5% of memory CD4, and 0.3% to 0.45% of memory CD8 clonotypes were shared. Compared with non-shared clonotypes, the clonotypes found in all four sorted-subset donors had higher generation probabilities. Incomplete sequencing was indicated by rarefaction of sorted-subset datasets, despite the large sequencing depth.

The CDR3 starts with the cysteine, ends with the phenylalanine, and has 15 residues. Only the CDR3 region is kept as DNA, spanning 45 bases read in frame from base 1. V lost 2 bases and J lost 0 bases; the stretch between them is 9 bases long. CDR1 SGHRS and CDR2 YFSETQ were looked up in the germline V gene. The sequenced material came from naive CD4+ T cells from PBMCs. Per the publication, the cell subset or site label means: CD45RA+ positively selected. The chain employs TRBV5-1 and TRBJ2-1; the D segment could be TRBD2, given 6 matching bases. This receptor was obtained from a man aged 18 to 30 in good health. Some clones in this sample may be carry-over from other donors' samples. Here the CDR3 is given as CASSFEGGSYNEQFF. The DNA reads as follows: TGCGCCAGCAGCTTTGAGGGAGGCTCCTACAATGAGCAGTTCTTC. Full variable domain (CDR3 extended with the reference TRBV5-1 and TRBJ2-1 proteins): KAGVTQTPRYLIKTRGQQVTLSCSPISGHRSVSWYQQTPGQGLQFLFEYFSETQRNKGNFPGRFSGRQFSNSRSEMNVSTLELGDSALYLCASSFEGGSYNEQFFGPGTRLTVL.